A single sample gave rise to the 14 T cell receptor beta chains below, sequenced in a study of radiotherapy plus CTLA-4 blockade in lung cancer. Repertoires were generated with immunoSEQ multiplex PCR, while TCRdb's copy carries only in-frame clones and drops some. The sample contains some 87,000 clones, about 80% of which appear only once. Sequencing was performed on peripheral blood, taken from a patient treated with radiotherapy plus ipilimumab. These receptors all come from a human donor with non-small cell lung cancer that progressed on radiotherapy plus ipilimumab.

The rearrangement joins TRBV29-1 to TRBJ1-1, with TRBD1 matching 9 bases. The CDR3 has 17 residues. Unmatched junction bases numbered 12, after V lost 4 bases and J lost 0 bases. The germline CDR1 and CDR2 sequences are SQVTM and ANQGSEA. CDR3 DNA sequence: TGCAGCGTTGCGGGACAGGGTGGTGGGGGGCTGAACACTGAAGCTTTCTTT. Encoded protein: CSVAGQGGGGLNTEAFF.

CDR3: CASSPLAGVSTDTQYF. The CDR3 DNA reads TGTGCCAGCAGTCCCCTGGCGGGAGTGAGCACAGATACGCAGTATTTT. V usage is TRBV6-4 and J usage is TRBJ2-3, with 7 bases identical to TRBD2. This CDR3 comprises 16 residues. CDR1 is MRHNA and CDR2 is SNTAGT in the germline V gene. V shed 5 bases, J shed 0 bases, and the junction held 8 bases outside the gene matches.

The CDR3 is CATSLGQFPYEQYF. The CDR3, as DNA: TGTGCCACCAGCTTGGGACAGTTTCCCTACGAGCAGTACTTC. This chain connects TRBV15 to TRBJ2-7, with 7 bases that match TRBD1. CDR3 length equals 14 residues. Germline V gives CDR1 LNHNV, CDR2 YYDKDF (reference sequence). V lost 5 bases, J lost 2 bases, and 6 bases stayed unmatched.

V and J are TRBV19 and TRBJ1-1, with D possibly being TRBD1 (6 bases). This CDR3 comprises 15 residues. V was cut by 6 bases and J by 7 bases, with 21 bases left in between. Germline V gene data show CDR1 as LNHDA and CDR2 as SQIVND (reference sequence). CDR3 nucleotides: TGTGCCAGTAGGGGGGACATCTTCCTCAGGGGTGAAGCTTTCTTT. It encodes CASRGDIFLRGEAFF. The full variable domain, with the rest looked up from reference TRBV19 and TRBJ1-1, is DGGITQSPKYLFRKEGQNVTLSCEQNLNHDAMYWYRQDPGQGLRLIYYSQIVNDFQKGDIAEGYSVSREKKESFPLTVTSAQKNPTAFYLCASRGDIFLRGEAFFGQGTRLTVV.

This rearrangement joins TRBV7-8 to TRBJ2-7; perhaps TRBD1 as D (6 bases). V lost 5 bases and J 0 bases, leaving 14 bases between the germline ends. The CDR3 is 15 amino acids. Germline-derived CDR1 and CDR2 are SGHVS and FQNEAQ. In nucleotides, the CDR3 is TGTGCCAGCAGCCTCAGGGGTGGGGGCTCCTACGAGCAGTACTTC. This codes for CASSLRGGGSYEQYF.

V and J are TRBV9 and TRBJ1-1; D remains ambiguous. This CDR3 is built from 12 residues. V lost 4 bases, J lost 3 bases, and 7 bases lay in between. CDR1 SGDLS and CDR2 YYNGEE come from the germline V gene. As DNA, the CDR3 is TGTGCCAGCAGCACCCTGGACACTGAAGCTTTCTTT. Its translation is CASSTLDTEAFF.

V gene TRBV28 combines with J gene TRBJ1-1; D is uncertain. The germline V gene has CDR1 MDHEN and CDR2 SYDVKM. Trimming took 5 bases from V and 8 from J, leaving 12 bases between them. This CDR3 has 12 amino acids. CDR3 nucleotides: TGTGCCAGCAGTGGCAGCTATGGGGAAGCTTTCTTT. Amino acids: CASSGSYGEAFF. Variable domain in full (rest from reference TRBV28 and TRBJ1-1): DVKVTQSSRYLVKRTGEKVFLECVQDMDHENMFWYRQDPGLGLRLIYFSYDVKMKEKGDIPEGYSVSREKKERFSLILESASTNQTSMYLCASSGSYGEAFFGQGTRLTVV.

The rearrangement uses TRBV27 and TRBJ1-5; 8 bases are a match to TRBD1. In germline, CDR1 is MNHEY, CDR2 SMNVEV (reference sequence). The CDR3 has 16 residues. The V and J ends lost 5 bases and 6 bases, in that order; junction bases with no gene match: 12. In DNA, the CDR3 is TGTGCCAGCAGTCCAAACAGGGGGGTTTATGGTCAGCCCCAGCATTTT. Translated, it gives CASSPNRGVYGQPQHF.

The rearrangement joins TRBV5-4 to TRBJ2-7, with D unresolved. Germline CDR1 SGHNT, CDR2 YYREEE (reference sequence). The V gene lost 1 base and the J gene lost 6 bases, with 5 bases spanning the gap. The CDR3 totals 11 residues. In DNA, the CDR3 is TGTGCCAGCAGCTTGTACACCGAGCAGTACTTC. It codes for CASSLYTEQYF.

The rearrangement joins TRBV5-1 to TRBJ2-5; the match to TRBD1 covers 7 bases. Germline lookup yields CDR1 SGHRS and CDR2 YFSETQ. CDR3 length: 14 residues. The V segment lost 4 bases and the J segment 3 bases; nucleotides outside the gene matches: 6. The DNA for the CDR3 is TGCGCCAGCAGCGTGGGACAGCGAGAAGAGACCCAGTACTTC. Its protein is CASSVGQREETQYF. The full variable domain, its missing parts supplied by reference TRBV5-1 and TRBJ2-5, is KAGVTQTPRYLIKTRGQQVTLSCSPISGHRSVSWYQQTPGQGLQFLFEYFSETQRNKGNFPGRFSGRQFSNSRSEMNVSTLELGDSALYLCASSVGQREETQYFGPGTRLLVL.

As DNA, the CDR3 is TGTGCCAGCAGTCTCTCCCCCCCGGCCACTGAAGCTTTCTTT. This translates into CASSLSPPATEAFF. The V call is TRBV28, the J call TRBJ1-1; D not resolved. There are 14 residues in the CDR3. The germline V gene encodes CDR1 MDHEN and CDR2 SYDVKM. The V gene lost 5 bases and the J gene lost 4 bases, with 14 bases spanning the gap.

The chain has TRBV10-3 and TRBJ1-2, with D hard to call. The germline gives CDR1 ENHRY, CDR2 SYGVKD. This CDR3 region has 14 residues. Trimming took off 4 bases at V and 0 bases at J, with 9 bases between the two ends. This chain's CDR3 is CAISGSRANYGYTF. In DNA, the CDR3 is TGTGCCATCAGTGGGAGTCGGGCTAACTATGGCTACACCTTC.

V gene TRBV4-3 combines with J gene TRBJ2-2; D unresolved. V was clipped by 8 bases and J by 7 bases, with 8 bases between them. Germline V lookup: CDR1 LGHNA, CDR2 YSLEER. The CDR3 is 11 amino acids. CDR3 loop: CASGGDGELFF. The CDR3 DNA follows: TGCGCCAGCGGTGGAGACGGGGAGCTGTTTTTT.

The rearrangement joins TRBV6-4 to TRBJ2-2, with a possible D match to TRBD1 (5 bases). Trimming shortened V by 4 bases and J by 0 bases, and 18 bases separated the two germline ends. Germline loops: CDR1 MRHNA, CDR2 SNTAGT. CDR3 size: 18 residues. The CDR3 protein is CASSASTGLAANTGELFF. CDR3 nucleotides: TGTGCCAGCAGTGCTTCAACAGGCCTCGCGGCGAACACCGGGGAGCTGTTTTTT.